This T cell receptor (beta chain) was captured in a study of cytomegalovirus exposure and HLA in healthy donors. Germline trimming cut 1 base from V and 3 bases from J; bases unmatched to any gene: 13. CDR3 size: 19 residues. CDR1 and CDR2 from the germline V gene are SGHTA and FQGNSA. The PCR had 60 Vbeta and 13 Jbeta primers. Assay: immunoSEQ multiplex PCR; the TCRdb copy retains only in-frame clones and omits some. This table holds over 65,000 clones, about 85% found once. The sequenced sample was PBMCs. This chain joins TRBV7-2 and TRBJ2-7; 12 positions match TRBD2. This receptor was taken from a woman aged 40 to 50 in good health and CMV-seropositive. CDR3 region: CASSLGRPGLAGTLYEQYF. The CDR3 DNA sequence: TGTGCCAGCAGCTTAGGGAGACCAGGACTAGCGGGGACCCTCTACGAGCAGTACTTC.